Sequencing of this T cell receptor (beta chain) was carried out in a study of cytomegalovirus exposure and HLA in healthy donors. About the research overall: The approximately 120 validation repertoires and the roughly 690 first-cohort repertoires shared a platform, a later analysis reported.

Repertoires were generated with immunoSEQ multiplex PCR, while TCRdb's copy carries only in-frame clones and drops some. In the table there are over 85,000 clones, over 85% of which are singletons. The donors were members of the validation cohort comprising approximately 110 subjects, separate from the approximately 670-subject first cohort. Broader study findings: Subsequent analysis revealed that first-cohort TCR clusters tended to co-occur in the roughly 120 validation repertoires.

On this clone: Its matching antigen is unknown.

Sequencing was done on a sample of PBMCs. The sequence derives from a young woman in good health and CMV-seropositive.

The DNA for the CDR3 is TGTGCCAGCAGCGTAGACCCCGGGACACAAACTGGGGCCAACGTCCTGACTTTC. This encodes CASSVDPGTQTGANVLTF. The chain couples TRBV9 to TRBJ2-6, with D possibly TRBD1 on 6 matching bases. This CDR3 has 18 residues. Trimming took 0 bases from V and 2 from J, leaving 15 bases between them. From germline, CDR1 is SGDLS and CDR2 YYNGEE.